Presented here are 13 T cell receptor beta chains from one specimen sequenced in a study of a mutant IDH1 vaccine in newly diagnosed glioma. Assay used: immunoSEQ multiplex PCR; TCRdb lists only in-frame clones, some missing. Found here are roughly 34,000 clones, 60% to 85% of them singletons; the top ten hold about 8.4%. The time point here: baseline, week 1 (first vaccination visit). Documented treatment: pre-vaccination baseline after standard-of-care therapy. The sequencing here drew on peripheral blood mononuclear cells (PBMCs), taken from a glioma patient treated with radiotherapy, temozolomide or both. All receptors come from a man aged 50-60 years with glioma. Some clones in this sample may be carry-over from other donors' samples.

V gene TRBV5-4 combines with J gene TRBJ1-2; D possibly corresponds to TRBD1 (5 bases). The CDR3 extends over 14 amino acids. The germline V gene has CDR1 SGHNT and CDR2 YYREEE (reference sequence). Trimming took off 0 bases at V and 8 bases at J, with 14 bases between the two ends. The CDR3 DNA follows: TGTGCCAGCAGCTTGGGGCTGGGGGAGGGGGGCTACACCTTC. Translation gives CASSLGLGEGGYTF.

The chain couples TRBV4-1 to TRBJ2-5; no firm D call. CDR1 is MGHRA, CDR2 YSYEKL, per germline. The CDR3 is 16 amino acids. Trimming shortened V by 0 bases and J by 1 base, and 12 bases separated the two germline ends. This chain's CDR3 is CASSQDLGMSQETQYF. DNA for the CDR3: TGCGCCAGCAGCCAAGATCTGGGGATGAGCCAAGAGACCCAGTACTTC.

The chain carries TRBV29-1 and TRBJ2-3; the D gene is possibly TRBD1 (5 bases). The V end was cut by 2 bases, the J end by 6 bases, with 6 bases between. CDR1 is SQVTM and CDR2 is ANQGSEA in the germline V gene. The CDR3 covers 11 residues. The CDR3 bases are TGCAGCGTTGAAAAGGGGGATACGCAGTATTTT. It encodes CSVEKGDTQYF.

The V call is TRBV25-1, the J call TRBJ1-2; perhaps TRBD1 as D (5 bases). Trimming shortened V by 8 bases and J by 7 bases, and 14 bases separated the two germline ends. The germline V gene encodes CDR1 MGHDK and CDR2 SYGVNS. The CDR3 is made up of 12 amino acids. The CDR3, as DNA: TGTGCCAGCTCCGAAGGTGGGGGTGGCTACACCTTC. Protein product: CASSEGGGGYTF.

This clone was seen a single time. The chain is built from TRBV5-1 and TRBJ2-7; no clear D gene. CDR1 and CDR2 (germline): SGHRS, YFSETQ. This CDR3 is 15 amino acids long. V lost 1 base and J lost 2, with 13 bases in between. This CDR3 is CASSLTWQKTYEQYF. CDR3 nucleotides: TGCGCCAGCAGCTTGACCTGGCAAAAGACCTACGAGCAGTACTTC.

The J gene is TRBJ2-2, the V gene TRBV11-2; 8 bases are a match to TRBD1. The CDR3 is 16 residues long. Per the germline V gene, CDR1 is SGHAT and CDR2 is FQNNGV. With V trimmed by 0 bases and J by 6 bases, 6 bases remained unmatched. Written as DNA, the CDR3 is TGTGCCAGCAGCTTAGACCCAGGGGGCGCGTCCGGGGAGCTGTTTTTT. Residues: CASSLDPGGASGELFF.

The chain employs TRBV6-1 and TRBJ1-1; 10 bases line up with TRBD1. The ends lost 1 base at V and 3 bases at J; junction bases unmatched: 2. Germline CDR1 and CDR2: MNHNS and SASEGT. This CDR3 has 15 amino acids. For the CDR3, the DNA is TGTGCCAGCAGTGAAGGGGGGACAGGGGACACTGAAGCTTTCTTT. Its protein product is CASSEGGTGDTEAFF.

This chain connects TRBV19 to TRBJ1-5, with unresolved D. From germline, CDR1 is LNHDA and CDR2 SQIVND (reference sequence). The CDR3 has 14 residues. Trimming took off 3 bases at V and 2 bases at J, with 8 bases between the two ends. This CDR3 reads CASSIRGGNQPQHF. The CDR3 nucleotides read TGTGCCAGTAGTATCCGGGGTGGCAATCAGCCCCAGCATTTT.

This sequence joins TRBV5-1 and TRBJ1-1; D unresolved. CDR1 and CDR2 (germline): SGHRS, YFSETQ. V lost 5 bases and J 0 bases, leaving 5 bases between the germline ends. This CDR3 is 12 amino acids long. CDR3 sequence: CASREMNTEAFF. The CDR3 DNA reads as TGCGCCAGCAGAGAGATGAACACTGAAGCTTTCTTT.

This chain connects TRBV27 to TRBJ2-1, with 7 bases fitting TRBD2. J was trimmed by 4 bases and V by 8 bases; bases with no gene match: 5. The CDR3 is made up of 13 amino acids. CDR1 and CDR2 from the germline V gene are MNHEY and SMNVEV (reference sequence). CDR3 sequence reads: CASRGSRYNEQFF. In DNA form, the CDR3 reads TGTGCCAGCCGCGGGAGTCGATACAATGAGCAGTTCTTC.

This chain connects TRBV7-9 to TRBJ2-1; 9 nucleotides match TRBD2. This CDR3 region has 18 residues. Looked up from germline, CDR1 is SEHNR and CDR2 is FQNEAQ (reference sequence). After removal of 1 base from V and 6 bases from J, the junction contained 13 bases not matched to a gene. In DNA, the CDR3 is TGTGCCAGCAGCTTAGAGGGGCGGGAGGGGGCCCCTCGCAATGAGCAGTTCTTC. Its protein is CASSLEGREGAPRNEQFF.

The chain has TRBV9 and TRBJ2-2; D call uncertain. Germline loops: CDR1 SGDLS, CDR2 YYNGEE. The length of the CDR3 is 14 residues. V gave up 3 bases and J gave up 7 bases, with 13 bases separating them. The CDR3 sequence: CASSEVAVNGELFF. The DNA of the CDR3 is TGTGCCAGCAGCGAAGTAGCCGTAAACGGGGAGCTGTTTTTT.

The CDR3 DNA reads as TGTGCCTGGGGGGTTTCTTGGGAGCAGTTCTTC. Residues: CAWGVSWEQFF. The V and J genes are TRBV30 and TRBJ2-1; no firm D call. The V gene's germline CDR1 is GTSNPN and CDR2 SVGIG (reference sequence). The CDR3 extends over 11 amino acids. Trimming removed 5 bases at V and 10 bases at J, with 12 bases between.